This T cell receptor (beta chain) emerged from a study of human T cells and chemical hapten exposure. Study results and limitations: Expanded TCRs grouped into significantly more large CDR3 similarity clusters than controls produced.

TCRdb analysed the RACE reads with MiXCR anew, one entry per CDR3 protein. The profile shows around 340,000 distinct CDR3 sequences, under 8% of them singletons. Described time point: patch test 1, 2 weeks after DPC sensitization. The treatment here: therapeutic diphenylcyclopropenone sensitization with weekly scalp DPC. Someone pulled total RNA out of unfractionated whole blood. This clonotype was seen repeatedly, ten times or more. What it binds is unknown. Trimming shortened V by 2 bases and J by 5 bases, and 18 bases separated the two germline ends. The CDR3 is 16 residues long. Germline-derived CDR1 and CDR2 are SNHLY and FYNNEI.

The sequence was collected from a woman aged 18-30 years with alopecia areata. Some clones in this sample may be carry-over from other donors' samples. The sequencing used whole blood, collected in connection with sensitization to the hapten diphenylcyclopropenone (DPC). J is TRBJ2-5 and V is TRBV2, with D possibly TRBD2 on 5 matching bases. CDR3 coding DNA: TGTGCCAGCAGTGAATCTTGGACTTCGGAGGCGGAGACCCAGTACTTC. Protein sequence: CASSESWTSEAETQYF.